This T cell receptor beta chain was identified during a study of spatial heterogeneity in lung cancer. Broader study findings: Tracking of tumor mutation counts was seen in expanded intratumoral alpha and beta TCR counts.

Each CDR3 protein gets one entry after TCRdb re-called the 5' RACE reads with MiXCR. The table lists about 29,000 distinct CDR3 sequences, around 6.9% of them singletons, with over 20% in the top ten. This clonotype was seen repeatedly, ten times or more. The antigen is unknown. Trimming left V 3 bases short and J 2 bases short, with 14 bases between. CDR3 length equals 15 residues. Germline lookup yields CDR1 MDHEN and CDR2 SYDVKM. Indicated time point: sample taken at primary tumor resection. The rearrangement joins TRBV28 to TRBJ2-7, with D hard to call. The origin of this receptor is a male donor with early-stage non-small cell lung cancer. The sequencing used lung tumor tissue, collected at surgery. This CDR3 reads CASSLPSGWTYEQYF. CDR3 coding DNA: TGTGCCAGCAGTTTGCCGTCAGGCTGGACCTACGAGCAGTACTTC.